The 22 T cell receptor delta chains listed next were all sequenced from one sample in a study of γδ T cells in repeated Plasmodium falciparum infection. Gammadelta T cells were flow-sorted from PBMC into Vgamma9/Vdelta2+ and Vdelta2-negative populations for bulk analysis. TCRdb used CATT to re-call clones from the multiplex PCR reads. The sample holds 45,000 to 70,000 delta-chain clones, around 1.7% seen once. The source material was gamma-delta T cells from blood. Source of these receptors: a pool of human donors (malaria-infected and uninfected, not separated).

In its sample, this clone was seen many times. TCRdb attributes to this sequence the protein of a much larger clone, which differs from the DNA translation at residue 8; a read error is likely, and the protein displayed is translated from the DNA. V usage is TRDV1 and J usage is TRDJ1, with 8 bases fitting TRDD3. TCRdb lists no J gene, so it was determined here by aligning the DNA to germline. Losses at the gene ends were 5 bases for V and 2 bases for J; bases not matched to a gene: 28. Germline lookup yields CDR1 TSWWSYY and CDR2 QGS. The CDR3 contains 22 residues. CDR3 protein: CALGPPSPPMVLGGSTTDKLIF. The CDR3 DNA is TGTGCTCTTGGGCCACCAAGCCCTCCTATGGTACTGGGGGGGTCCACGACCGATAAACTCATCTTT.

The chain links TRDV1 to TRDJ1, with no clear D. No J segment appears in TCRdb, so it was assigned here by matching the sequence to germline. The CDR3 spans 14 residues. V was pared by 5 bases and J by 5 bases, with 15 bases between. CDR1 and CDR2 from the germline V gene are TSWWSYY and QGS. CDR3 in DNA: TGTGCTCTTGGGACGGGACCCGGCAGGGATAAACTCATCTTT. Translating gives CALGTGPGRDKLIF.

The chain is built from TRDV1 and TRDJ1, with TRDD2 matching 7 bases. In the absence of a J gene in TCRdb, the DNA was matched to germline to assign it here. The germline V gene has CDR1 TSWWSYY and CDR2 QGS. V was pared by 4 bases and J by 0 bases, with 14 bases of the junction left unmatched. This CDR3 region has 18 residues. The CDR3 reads CALGGTRPSCSNTDKLIF. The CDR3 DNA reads TGTGCTCTTGGGGGAACTAGGCCTTCCTGTTCGAACACCGATAAACTCATCTTT.

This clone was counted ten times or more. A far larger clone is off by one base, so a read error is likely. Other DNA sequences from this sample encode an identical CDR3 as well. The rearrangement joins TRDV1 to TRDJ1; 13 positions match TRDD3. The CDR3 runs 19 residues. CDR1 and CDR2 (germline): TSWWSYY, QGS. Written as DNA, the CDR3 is TGTGCTCTCAATCACAAGGCAAACTGGGGGATACGGCCCACCGACAAACTCATCTTT. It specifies CALNHKANWGIRPTDKLIF.

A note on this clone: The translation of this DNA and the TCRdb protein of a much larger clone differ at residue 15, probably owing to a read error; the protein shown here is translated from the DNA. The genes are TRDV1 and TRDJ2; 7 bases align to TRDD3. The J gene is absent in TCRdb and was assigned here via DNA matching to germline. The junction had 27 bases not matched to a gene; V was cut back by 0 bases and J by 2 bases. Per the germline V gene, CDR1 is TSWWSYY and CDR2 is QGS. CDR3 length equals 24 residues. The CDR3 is CALGELPHELTNRGMQKLTAQLFF. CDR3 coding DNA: TGTGCTCTTGGGGAACTTCCTCATGAACTTACCAACCGGGGGATGCAAAAGTTGACAGCACAACTCTTCTTT.

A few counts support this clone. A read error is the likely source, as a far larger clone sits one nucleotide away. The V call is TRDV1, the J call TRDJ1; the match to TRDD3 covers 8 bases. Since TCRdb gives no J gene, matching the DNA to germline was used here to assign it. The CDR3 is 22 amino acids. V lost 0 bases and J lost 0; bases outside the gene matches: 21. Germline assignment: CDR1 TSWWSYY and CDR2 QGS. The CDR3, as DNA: TGTGCTCTTGGGGAACTTTCACTAGGGGATACTTCCGCGGTAAAGTACACCGATAAACTCATCTTT. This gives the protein CALGELSLGDTSAVKYTDKLIF.

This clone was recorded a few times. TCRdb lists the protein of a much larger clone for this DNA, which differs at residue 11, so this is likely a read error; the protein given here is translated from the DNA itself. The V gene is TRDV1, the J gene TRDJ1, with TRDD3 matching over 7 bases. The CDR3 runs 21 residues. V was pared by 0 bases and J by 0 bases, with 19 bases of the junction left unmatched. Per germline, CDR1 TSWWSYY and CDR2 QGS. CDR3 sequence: CALGELGLHLRGILYTDKLIF. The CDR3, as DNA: TGTGCTCTTGGGGAACTAGGCCTTCACCTACGGGGGATCCTGTACACCGATAAACTCATCTTT.

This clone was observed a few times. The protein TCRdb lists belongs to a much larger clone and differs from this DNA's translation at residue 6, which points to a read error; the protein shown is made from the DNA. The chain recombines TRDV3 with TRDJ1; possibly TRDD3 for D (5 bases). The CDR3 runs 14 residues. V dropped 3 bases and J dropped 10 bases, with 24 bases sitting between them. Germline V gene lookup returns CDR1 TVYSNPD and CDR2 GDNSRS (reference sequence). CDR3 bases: TGTGCCTTCCTAAGGAAGGCTGGGACGGGGGGACTCATCTTT. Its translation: CAFLRKAGTGGLIF.

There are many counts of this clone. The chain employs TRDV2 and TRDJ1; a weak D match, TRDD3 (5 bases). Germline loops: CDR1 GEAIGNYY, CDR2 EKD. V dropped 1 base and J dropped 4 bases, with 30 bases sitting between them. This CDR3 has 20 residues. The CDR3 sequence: CACDTLRGASQGDASDKLIF. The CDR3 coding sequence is TGTGCCTGTGACACGTTACGTGGGGCCTCCCAAGGGGACGCGAGCGATAAACTCATCTTT.

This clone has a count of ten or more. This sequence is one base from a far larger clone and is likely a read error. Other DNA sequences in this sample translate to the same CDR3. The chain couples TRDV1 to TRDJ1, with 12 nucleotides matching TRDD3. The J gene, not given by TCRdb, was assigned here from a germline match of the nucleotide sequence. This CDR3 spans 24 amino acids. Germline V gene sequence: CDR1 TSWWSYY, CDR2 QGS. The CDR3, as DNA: TGTGCTCTCGGGGAACCCACCTTTTTCTGTCCTAACTGGGGGATACCCTGCTACACCGATAAACTCATCTTT. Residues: CALGEPTFFCPNWGIPCYTDKLIF.

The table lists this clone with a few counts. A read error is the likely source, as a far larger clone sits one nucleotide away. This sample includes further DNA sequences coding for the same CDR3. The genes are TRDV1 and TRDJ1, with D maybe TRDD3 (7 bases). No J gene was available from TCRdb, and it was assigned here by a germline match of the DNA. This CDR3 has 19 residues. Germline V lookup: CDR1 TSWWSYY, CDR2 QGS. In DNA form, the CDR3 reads TGTGCCCTTGGGGAAGAAGTCCTACGGGCCTGGGGGCTTGAAGTTAAACTCATCTTT. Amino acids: CALGEEVLRAWGLEVKLIF.

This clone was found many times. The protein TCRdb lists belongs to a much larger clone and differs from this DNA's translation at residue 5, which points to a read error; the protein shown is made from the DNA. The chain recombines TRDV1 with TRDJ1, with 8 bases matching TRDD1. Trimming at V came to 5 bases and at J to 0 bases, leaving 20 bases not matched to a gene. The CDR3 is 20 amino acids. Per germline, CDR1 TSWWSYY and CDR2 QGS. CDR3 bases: TGTGCTCTTGGGCCTCCTACTGAAATAGTAGGGGATCGGTACACCGATAAACTCATCTTT. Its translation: CALGPPTEIVGDRYTDKLIF.

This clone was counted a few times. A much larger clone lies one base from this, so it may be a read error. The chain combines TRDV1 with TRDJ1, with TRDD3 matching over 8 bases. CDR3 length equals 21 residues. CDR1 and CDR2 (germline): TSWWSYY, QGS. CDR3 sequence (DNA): TGTGCTATTGGGGAAGTTCCTCCCGAAATGATACTGGGGGGTAATATCGATAAACTAATCTTT. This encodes CAIGEVPPEMILGGNIDKLIF.

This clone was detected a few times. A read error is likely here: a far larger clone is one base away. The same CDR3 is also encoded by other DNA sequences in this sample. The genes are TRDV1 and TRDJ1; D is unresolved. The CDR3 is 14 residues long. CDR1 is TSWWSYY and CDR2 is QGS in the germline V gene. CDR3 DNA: TGTGCTCTTGGGGAACGGATGTACACCGATAAACTCATCTTC. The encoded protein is CALGERMYTDKLIF.

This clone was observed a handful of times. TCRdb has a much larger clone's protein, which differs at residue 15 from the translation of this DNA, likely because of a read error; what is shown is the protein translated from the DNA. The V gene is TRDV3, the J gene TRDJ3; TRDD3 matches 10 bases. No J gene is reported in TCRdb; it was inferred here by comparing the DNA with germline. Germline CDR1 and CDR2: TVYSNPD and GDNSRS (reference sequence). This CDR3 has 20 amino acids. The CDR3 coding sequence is TGTGCCTTTAGCTCGGGGTGGGGGATACCGAGCTCCTGGGACGCCCGACAGATGTTTTTC. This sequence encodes CAFSSGWGIPSSWDARQMFF.

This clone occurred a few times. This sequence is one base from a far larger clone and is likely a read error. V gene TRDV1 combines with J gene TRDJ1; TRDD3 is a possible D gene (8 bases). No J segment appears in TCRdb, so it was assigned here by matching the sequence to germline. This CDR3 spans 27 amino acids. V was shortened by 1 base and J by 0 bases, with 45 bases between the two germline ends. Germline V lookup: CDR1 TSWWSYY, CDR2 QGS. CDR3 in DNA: TGTGCTCTTGGGGAACCTCAACCTTTCCTACGGAGAGGCTGGGGGACCATCCGTATAGAGTACACCGATAAACTCATCTTT. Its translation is CALGEPQPFLRRGWGTIRIEYTDKLIF.

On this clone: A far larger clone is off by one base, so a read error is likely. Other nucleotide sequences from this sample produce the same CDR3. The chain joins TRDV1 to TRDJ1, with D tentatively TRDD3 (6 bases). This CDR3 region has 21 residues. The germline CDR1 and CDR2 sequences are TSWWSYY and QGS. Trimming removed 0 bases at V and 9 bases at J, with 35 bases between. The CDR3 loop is CALGELAPRPSVWGSLFQLIF. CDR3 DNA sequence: TGTGCTCTTGGGGAACTAGCCCCTCGGCCTTCAGTCTGGGGATCCCTGTTCCAACTCATCTTT.

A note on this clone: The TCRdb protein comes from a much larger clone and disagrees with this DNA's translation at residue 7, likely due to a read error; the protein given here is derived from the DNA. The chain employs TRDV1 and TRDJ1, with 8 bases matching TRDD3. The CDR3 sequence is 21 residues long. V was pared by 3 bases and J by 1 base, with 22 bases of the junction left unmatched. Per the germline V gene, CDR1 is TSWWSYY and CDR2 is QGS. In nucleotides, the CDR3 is TGTGCTCTTGGGGACCCCCCTCCAACATTACTGGGGGTTTTACTCACCGATAAACTCATCTTT. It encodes CALGDPPPTLLGVLLTDKLIF.

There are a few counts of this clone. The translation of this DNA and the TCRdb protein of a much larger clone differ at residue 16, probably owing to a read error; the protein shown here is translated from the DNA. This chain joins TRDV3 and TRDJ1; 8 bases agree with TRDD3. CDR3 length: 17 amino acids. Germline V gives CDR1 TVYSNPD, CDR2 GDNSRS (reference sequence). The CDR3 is CASSLRYWGPYTDKLTF. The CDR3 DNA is TGTGCCTCCAGCCTTCGATACTGGGGGCCATACACCGATAAACTCACCTTT.

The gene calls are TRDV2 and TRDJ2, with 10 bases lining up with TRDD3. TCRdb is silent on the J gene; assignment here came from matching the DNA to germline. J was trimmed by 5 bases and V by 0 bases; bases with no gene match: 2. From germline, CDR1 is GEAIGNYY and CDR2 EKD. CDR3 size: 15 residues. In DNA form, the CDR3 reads TGTGCCTGTGACACCTTACTGGGGGATACAGCACAACTCTTCTTT. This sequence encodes CACDTLLGDTAQLFF.

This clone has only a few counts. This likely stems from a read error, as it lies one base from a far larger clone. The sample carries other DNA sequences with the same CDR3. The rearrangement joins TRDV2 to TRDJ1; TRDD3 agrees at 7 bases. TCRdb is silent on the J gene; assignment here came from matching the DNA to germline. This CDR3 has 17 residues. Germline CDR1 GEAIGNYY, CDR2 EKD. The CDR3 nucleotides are TGTGCCTGCGACACCGTTTCTACTGGGGCCCCAGTGGATAAACTCATCTTT. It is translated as CACDTVSTGAPVDKLIF.

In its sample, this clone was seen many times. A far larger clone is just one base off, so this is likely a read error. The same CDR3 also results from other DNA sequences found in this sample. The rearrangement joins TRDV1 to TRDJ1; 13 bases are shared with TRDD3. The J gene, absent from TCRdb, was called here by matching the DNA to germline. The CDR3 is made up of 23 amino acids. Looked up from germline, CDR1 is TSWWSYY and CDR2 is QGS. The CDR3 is CALGELIGLGTYWGIRYADKLIF. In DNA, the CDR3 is TGTGCCCTTGGGGAACTTATTGGTCTAGGCACGTACTGGGGGATACGCTATGCCGATAAACTCATCTTT.